A single sample is the source of the 7 T cell receptor beta chains below, sequenced in a study of Tregs in tolerant kidney transplant recipients (dated by TCRdb to the late 2010s). Related donors were used in the transplants with nonmyeloablative bone marrow transplantation, and mixed chimerism was transient in the human trials. The library was generated by the immunoSEQ multiplex PCR assay. TCRdb's version of the immuneACCESS table is confined to in-frame rearrangements and falls short of the full clone set. An unresolved V gene accounts for under half of the shortfall where checked; the remainder is of unknown origin. This sample's clone table shows around 10,000 clones. The top ten hold more than 25% of the sample. Specimen: CD8+ T cells from blood (PBMCs), collected 24 months after the transplant. Receptors were obtained from a human patient who received a combined kidney and bone marrow transplant. After a transplant, certain T cells may trace back to the graft donor.

On this clone: Read coverage stops 3 residues before the CDR3 terminus; the germline J gene supplies the remainder. The gene calls are TRBV29-1 and TRBJ2-1, with D possibly matching TRBD2 (6 bases). Germline V gene lookup returns CDR1 SQVTM and CDR2 ANQGSEA. Trimming cost V 7 bases and J 4 bases, with 17 bases left between them. The CDR3 has 14 amino acids. The part of the CDR3 DNA that was read is TGCAGCGCCTTAGCGGCCTCGGAATACAATGAG. Its protein is CSALAASEYNE. The whole CDR3 is CSALAASEYNEQFF.

As for this clone: The read halts 3 residues ahead of the CDR3 end, with the missing end drawn from the germline J gene. The chain employs TRBV2 and TRBJ2-7, with D maybe TRBD2 (5 bases). CDR1 and CDR2 (germline): SNHLY, FYNNEI. CDR3 length equals 19 residues. The V gene lost 6 bases and the J gene lost 3 bases, with 30 bases spanning the gap. CDR3 bases read: TGTGCCAGCAGGGTGGGGTGTGAGGTCCCTAGCTCCTACTGCTACGAG. Translated: CASRVGCEVPSSYCYE. From start to end, the CDR3 is CASRVGCEVPSSYCYEQYF.

For this clone: The read ends 3 residues shy of where the CDR3 ends; the end is completed using the germline J gene. The chain carries TRBV19 and TRBJ2-3; TRBD2 is a possible D gene (6 bases). Germline V gene data show CDR1 as LNHDA and CDR2 as SQIVND (reference sequence). This CDR3 comprises 11 residues. Trimming took 5 bases from V and 8 from J, leaving 8 bases between them. The covered CDR3 bases are TGTGCCAGTAGTCGGGACTCTACG. Amino acid sequence: CASSRDST. In full, the CDR3 is CASSRDSTQYF.

As regards this clone: The CDR3 end falls 3 residues outside the read, so it is completed with the germline J gene. The chain is built from TRBV19 and TRBJ2-7; 7 bases fit TRBD1. Looked up from germline, CDR1 is LNHDA and CDR2 is SQIVND (reference sequence). The CDR3 contains 14 residues. The J segment lost 3 bases and the V segment lost 5 bases, leaving 7 bases of the junction unmatched. Incomplete CDR3 DNA: TGTGCCAGTAGTCCAAGGACAGGATTCTACGAG. Encoded protein: CASSPRTGFYE. The CDR3 in its entirety is CASSPRTGFYEQYF.

A note on this clone: Read coverage stops 3 residues before the CDR3 terminus; the germline J gene supplies the remainder. This chain uses TRBV7-9 with TRBJ2-7, with TRBD2 identical over 8 bases. V was pared by 5 bases and J by 5 bases, with 11 bases of the junction left unmatched. The CDR3 has 15 residues. The germline CDR1 and CDR2 sequences are SEHNR and FQNEAQ (reference sequence). CDR3 bases read: TGTGCCAGCAGCCCTAATGTGGGACTAGACAACGAG. Its translation is CASSPNVGLDNE. The full CDR3 reads CASSPNVGLDNEQYF.

Turning to this clone: The CDR3 goes on 3 residues after the read ends, and that part is filled in from the germline J gene. The rearrangement uses TRBV4-2 and TRBJ2-3; no definite D call. The CDR3 is 13 residues long. Germline V CDR1 and CDR2: LGHNA, YNFKEQ. The V end lost 4 bases, the J end lost 2 bases, and 7 bases lay between the germline ends. The CDR3 reads CASSLTTTDTQYF. CDR3 DNA (partial): TGTGCCAGCAGCCTCACAACCACAGATACG.

As for this clone: Read coverage stops 3 residues before the CDR3 terminus; the germline J gene supplies the remainder. The gene calls are TRBV30 and TRBJ2-7; the D is unclear. CDR1 GTSNPN and CDR2 SVGIG come from the germline V gene (reference sequence). The CDR3 has 13 amino acids. V was clipped by 5 bases and J by 2 bases, with 13 bases between them. CDR3 in amino acids: CAWGNGLTYEQYF. The sequenced part of the CDR3 DNA is TGTGCCTGGGGCAATGGGCTGACCTACGAG.